This T cell receptor (beta chain) was identified in a study of post-analysis software for immune sequencing data. Looked up from germline, CDR1 is DFQATT and CDR2 is SNEGSKA (reference sequence). The CDR3 length is 12 residues. Trimming took 2 bases from V and 4 from J, leaving 6 bases between them. This clonotype turned up a few times. The antigen is unknown. Included in the TCR beta cDNA libraries were unique molecular identifiers. Once about 0.9 to 11 million T cells were used, roughly 490,000 cDNA molecules resulted. TCRdb redid the calling of the PCR reads with MiXCR, one entry per CDR3 protein. The repertoire holds hundreds of thousands of distinct CDR3 sequences, with 30% as singletons. Study-wide points: Samples made in the same batch grouped tightly together by F measure. Five or six TRBV segments were more frequent in patients than controls; TRBV5-6, TRBV5-1 and TRBV20-1 belonged to this group. Relative to controls, patients with multiple sclerosis showed significantly lower normalized Chao1 diversity.

The source material was blood. This clonotype originated in a girl aged 5-17 years with multiple sclerosis. The genes are TRBV20-1 and TRBJ2-1, with a tentative D call TRBD1 (5 bases). CDR3 DNA: TGCAGTGCTAGACACAGGTACAATGAGCAGTTCTTC. It yields the protein CSARHRYNEQFF.